The T cell receptor (beta chain) described here comes from a study of post-analysis software for immune sequencing data. Unique molecular identifiers featured in each of the TCR beta cDNA libraries. MiXCR, run by TCRdb on the PCR reads, gives a single entry per CDR3 protein. The table shows hundreds of thousands of distinct CDR3 sequences, with 25% to 30% occurring only once. Germline values: CDR1 MNHEY, CDR2 SVGAGI. Trimming removed 2 bases from V and 0 bases from J; junction bases left unmatched: 4. The CDR3 runs 16 residues. Study-level results: Patients carried four or five TRBV segments more frequently than controls did, and TRBV5-6, TRBV5-1 and TRBV20-1 were among them.

On this clonotype: Its antigen remains unknown.

The chain links TRBV6-5 to TRBJ2-1, with 7 bases fitting TRBD2. The sample taken for sequencing was blood. This receptor was obtained from a girl between 10 and 17 years old with multiple sclerosis. This CDR3 is CASSYVAGDSYNEQFF. CDR3 in DNA: TGTGCCAGCAGTTACGTGGCGGGAGACTCCTACAATGAGCAGTTCTTC.